These 3 T cell receptor beta chains came from one sample sequenced in a study of shared clonotypes between healthy human individuals. TCRdb keeps only in-frame clones here, not all; method: immunoSEQ multiplex PCR. The sample includes 2 million to 2.5 million clones, roughly 95% of them seen just once. The sequencing input was naive CD4+ T cells sorted from blood. Subset of the sample: CD45RA+ positively selected. Every receptor here comes from a young man in good health.

This sequence joins TRBV27 and TRBJ1-1, with D possibly matching TRBD1 (6 bases). V gave up 1 base and J gave up 6 bases, with 9 bases separating them. The CDR3 totals 13 residues. Germline V gives CDR1 MNHEY, CDR2 SMNVEV (reference sequence). In DNA, the CDR3 is TGTGCCAGCAGTTTATTTAGGGGGGCTGAAGCTTTCTTT. Amino acid sequence: CASSLFRGAEAFF.

The CDR3 loop reads CASSLEGSDTGELFF. The CDR3 DNA reads as TGCGCCAGCAGCTTGGAGGGTTCGGACACCGGGGAGCTGTTTTTT. The chain links TRBV5-1 to TRBJ2-2, with D unclear. V was clipped by 0 bases and J by 3 bases, with 9 bases between them. The CDR3 consists of 15 residues. The germline V gene encodes CDR1 SGHRS and CDR2 YFSETQ.

Of note for this clone: The same CDR3 is also encoded by other DNA sequences in this sample. The V call is TRBV7-9, the J call TRBJ2-7; 7 nucleotides align to TRBD1. Germline CDR1 and CDR2: SEHNR and FQNEAQ (reference sequence). The CDR3 is 15 amino acids. Germline trimming cut 2 bases from V and 3 bases from J; bases unmatched to any gene: 7. CDR3 protein: CASSLSQGVSYEQYF. In DNA, the CDR3 is TGTGCCAGCAGCTTATCGCAGGGGGTAAGCTACGAGCAGTACTTC. Full variable domain (rest looked up from reference TRBV7-9 and TRBJ2-7): DTGVSQNPRHKITKRGQNVTFRCDPISEHNRLYWYRQTLGQGPEFLTYFQNEAQLEKSRLLSDRFSAERPKGSFSTLEIQRTEQGDSAMYLCASSLSQGVSYEQYFGPGTRLTVT.